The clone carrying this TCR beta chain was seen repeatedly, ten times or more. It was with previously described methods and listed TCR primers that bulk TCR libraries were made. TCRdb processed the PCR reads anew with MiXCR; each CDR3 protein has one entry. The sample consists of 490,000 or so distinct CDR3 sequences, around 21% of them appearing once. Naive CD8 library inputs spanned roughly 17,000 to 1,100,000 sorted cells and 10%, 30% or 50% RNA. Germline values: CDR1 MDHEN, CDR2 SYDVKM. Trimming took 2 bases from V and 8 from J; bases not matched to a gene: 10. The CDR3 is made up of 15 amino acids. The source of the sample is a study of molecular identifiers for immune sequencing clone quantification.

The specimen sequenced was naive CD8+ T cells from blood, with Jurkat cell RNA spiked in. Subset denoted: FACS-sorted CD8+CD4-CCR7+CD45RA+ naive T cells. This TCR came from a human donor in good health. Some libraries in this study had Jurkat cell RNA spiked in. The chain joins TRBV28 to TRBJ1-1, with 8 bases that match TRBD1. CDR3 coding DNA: TGTGCCAGCAGTTTAGAAAAACAGGGGGTTCCCGAAGCTTTCTTT. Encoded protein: CASSLEKQGVPEAFF. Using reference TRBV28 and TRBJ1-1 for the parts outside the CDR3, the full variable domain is DVKVTQSSRYLVKRTGEKVFLECVQDMDHENMFWYRQDPGLGLRLIYFSYDVKMKEKGDIPEGYSVSREKKERFSLILESASTNQTSMYLCASSLEKQGVPEAFFGQGTRLTVV.